The present T cell receptor (beta chain) was sequenced within a study of T cell responses to AZD1222 COVID-19 vaccine. The CDR3 covers 14 residues. Germline V gene data show CDR1 as LNHDA and CDR2 as SQIVND (reference sequence). The V segment lost 4 bases and the J segment 2 bases; nucleotides outside the gene matches: 4. As to this clone: Its antigen remains unknown.

Assay used: immunoSEQ multiplex PCR; TCRdb lists only in-frame clones, some missing. Among tens of thousands of clones, 75% to 95% were seen once, and the ten largest hold 6.3%. Study results and limitations: Just a handful of AZD1222 recipients were seropositive at baseline. It should be noted that donors were predominantly white British and more often female, and clonal diversity was possibly underestimated.

The sequencing here drew on peripheral blood, taken 28 days after the second dose of the MenACWY control vaccine. This TCR derives from an adult who received the MenACWY meningococcal vaccine as a control. This rearrangement joins TRBV19 to TRBJ2-5; TRBD1 matches at 7 bases. The CDR3 coding sequence is TGTGCCAGTAGTAGCCGACAGGGTCAAGAGACCCAGTACTTC. The encoded protein is CASSSRQGQETQYF.